This T cell receptor beta chain derives from a study of cytomegalovirus exposure and HLA in healthy donors. This clone was seen only a few times. Its target is not known. The PCR employed 60 Vbeta primers together with 13 Jbeta primers. Assay used: immunoSEQ multiplex PCR; TCRdb lists only in-frame clones, some missing. The sample records roughly 86,000 clones, 75% to 80% being singletons. Per germline, CDR1 GTSNPN and CDR2 SVGIG (reference sequence). The length of the CDR3 is 12 residues. V was shortened by 5 bases and J by 2 bases, with 9 bases between the two germline ends. Points from the study as a whole: Analyses of presence and absence presupposed an approximately uniform sequencing depth across donors.

The receptor was isolated from a female donor in good health and CMV-seronegative. V gene TRBV30 combines with J gene TRBJ2-5; D unresolved. The specimen was PBMCs. CDR3 sequence (DNA): TGTGCCTGGGCGAAATGGCAAGAGACCCAGTACTTC. It is translated as CAWAKWQETQYF.